The TCR beta chain described here comes from a study of shared clonotypes between healthy human individuals (dated by TCRdb to the early 2020s). For the study in its entirety: The cohort included a few men and a couple of women between 18 and 49 years of age. Per donor, three plates each were used for CD4 naive and CD4 memory, two for CD8 naive, and one for CD8 memory. The study deeply sequenced blood TCR repertoires of five healthy adults to estimate repertoire size and the extent of clonotype sharing between individuals. To increase sequencing depth and limit assay-specific biases, TCR repertoire library preparation and sequencing were carried out by different laboratories using diverse techniques. Each donor's leukapheresis produced roughly between roughly 0.9 and 8.9 billion PBMCs.

Inclusive of the bounding cysteine and phenylalanine, the CDR3 is 15 residues long. Only the CDR3 DNA is retained, 45 bases long and in frame from the first base. CDR1 and CDR2, per the germline V gene, are LGHNA and YNFKEQ. The V end gives up 1 base and the J end 3 bases, leaving 6 bases in the junction not matched to a gene. The investigation overall reported the following: The small number of donors limited the genetic and exposure-history diversity represented. Even with the large sequencing depth, rarefaction of the sorted-subset datasets indicated that sequencing was incomplete. Based on pairwise subsampling, the degree of clonotype sharing among donors was expected to be affected by sequencing depth. Compared with non-shared clonotypes, the clonotypes found in all four sorted-subset donors had higher generation probabilities. Sharing across a few donors was observed for approximately 5% of naive CD4, 3% to 3.5% of naive CD8, roughly 2.3% of memory CD4, and roughly 0.4% of memory CD8 clonotypes. Estimated clonotype richness was generally larger for naive than for memory subsets. Sampling was limited to blood, and TCR repertoires in tissue likely differ from TCR repertoires in blood.

Using the deep immunoSEQ assay, TCR CDR3 regions were amplified from genomic DNA by multiplex PCR. Extracted genomic DNA from each cell subset was spread evenly across all wells of several immunoSEQ 96-well plates, with each plate serving as a replicate. For sorted subsets, approximately 190 ng of genomic DNA, equivalent to around 29,000 T cell genomes, went into each replicate PCR. Purified libraries were measured with a Qubit 3.0 fluorometer, size-checked on a Bioanalyzer 2100, and measured again with the KAPA Library Quantification kit. Every immunoSEQ 96-well plate was sequenced on a dedicated single-read 150-cycle Illumina NextSeq 550 flow cell. In the source study's methods: Because only junctional sequences without quality scores were contained in the immunoSEQ output, filtering matching that applied to full-length reads could not be performed. To assign V/J genes and CDR3, sequences were annotated using PyIR, a Python wrapper for IgBLAST v1.9, with IMGT germline references. Any read was removed if the V/J assignment was weak (E-value above 1e-6), the CDR3 was missing, or the read contained stop codons, out-of-frame junctions, or ambiguous translated residues. V3J clonotypes were defined by identical inferred V gene, J gene, and CDR3 amino acid sequence. To compute the percentage overlap between repertoires, the number of shared unique clonotypes was divided by the size of the smaller repertoire. Three approaches were used to assess repertoire richness: RTK rarefaction, the Chao1 estimator, and Recon v2.1 estimates of unobserved clonotypes. OLGA was used to compute generation probabilities for all TCRbeta clonotypes that the gDNA method yielded from a few donors. TCRdb took this table from immuneACCESS and kept in-frame rearrangements with V and J called. Such tables lack part of the clones; where checked against another copy, unresolved V genes explain under half of the gap, and the rest is unexplained. V, J and clone size were drawn from that table, and D and trimming were deduced from the DNA. In all, the sample holds approximately 980,000 clones, and approximately 80% of those were seen once. The ten largest clonotypes hold approximately 1.5% of the sample.

Donors were healthy HIV-negative adults with no recently reported acute infections or vaccinations. All donors were Caucasian adults living in Nashville, Tennessee, USA. CD4+ T cells were enriched through magnetic negative selection, after which naive cells were positively selected on CD45RA and the remaining negative fraction served as the memory subset. After blood collection by leukapheresis, PBMCs were isolated using Ficoll-Histopaque density gradient centrifugation and then cryopreserved in the vapor phase of liquid nitrogen. Analytical flow cytometry was used to check the purity and quantity of each magnetically sorted T cell population. From each sorted fraction, genomic DNA was isolated and quantified by UV absorbance on a Nanodrop 2000c. The sample holds a few counts of this clone. The target of this receptor is not known. Per-base quality was not reported, and no clone a single base away is much larger than it.

This sequence uses TRBV4-2 and TRBJ2-7, with TRBD1 matching 7 junction bases. Material for sequencing was memory CD4+ T cells sorted from blood. The sample's cell subset or site label, decoded: CD45RA-negative fraction. The sequence derives from a man aged 18 to 35 in good health. The bases read TGTGCCAGCAGCCAAGGGGACAGTCAAAGCTACGAGCAGTACTTC. It translates to CASSQGDSQSYEQYF.